The source of this T cell receptor beta chain is a study of blood T cells in healthy people across ages. Regarding the study as a whole: Observed TCR beta diversity per million T cells went down as age went up. This fall followed a roughly linear course with age.

This clonotype came up many times. Its antigen is unknown. A read error may explain this, as a much larger clone is one base away. In each sample, at least 6 million PBMCs were isolated. Then a second PCR, running roughly 7 to 11 cycles, was carried out with a sample-barcoded 5' primer and a J-beta primer mix. TCRdb used MiXCR to reprocess the 5' RACE reads, holding one entry per CDR3 protein. The sample lists about 640,000 distinct CDR3 sequences; under 70% were seen once. This TCR derives from a man aged 55-75 years in good health. The specimen was blood.

CDR3 sequence: CASSLRRAGSYEQYF. Written as DNA, the CDR3 is TGTGCCAGCAGTTTAAGACGAGCGGGCTCCTACGAGCAGTACTTC. The chain recombines TRBV27 with TRBJ2-7; D perhaps matches TRBD2 (6 bases). This CDR3 has 15 amino acids. The germline V gene encodes CDR1 MNHEY and CDR2 SMNVEV (reference sequence). V lost 2 bases to trimming and J lost 0 bases, with 11 bases between them.